A single sample gave rise to the 15 T cell receptor beta chains below, sequenced in a study of PD-L1 blockade in urothelial cancer. The protocol was immunoSEQ multiplex PCR, while the TCRdb copy is restricted to in-frame clones and leaves out a portion. This sample yields about 74,000 clones, of which less than 90% are seen a single time; approximately 4.7% belongs to the top ten. The sample here was PBMCs, taken around atezolizumab (anti-PD-L1) treatment. The receptors originated from a man between 65 and 85 years old with urothelial cancer.

The rearrangement uses TRBV15 and TRBJ1-5; TRBD1 agrees at 11 bases. From germline, CDR1 is LNHNV and CDR2 YYDKDF (reference sequence). After removal of 2 bases from V and 7 bases from J, the junction contained 7 bases not matched to a gene. This CDR3 has 16 residues. The DNA of the CDR3 is TGTGCCACCAGCAGACAGACCGGGACAGGGGGGCAGCCCCAGCATTTT. Its translation: CATSRQTGTGGQPQHF.

The V call is TRBV19, the J call TRBJ2-4; weak D call: TRBD1 (7 bases). Per the germline V gene, CDR1 is LNHDA and CDR2 is SQIVND (reference sequence). This CDR3 region has 13 residues. Between the trimmed V and J ends, which lost 3 bases and 7 bases, there was a span of 10 bases. CDR3 DNA sequence: TGTGCCAGTAGTATCCCAGGGGGGAACATTCAGTACTTC. This gives the protein CASSIPGGNIQYF.

The V gene is TRBV11-1, the J gene TRBJ1-3; D is unclear. Germline loops: CDR1 SGHAT, CDR2 FQDESV (reference sequence). The CDR3 length is 14 residues. V lost 5 bases to trimming and J lost 8 bases, with 16 bases between them. The CDR3 reads CASSLRPGADTIYF. The CDR3 DNA reads TGTGCCAGCAGCCTAAGACCTGGAGCAGACACCATATATTTT.

V is TRBV19 and J is TRBJ2-6; 9 nucleotides match TRBD1. V lost 7 bases and J lost 0; bases outside the gene matches: 7. This CDR3 spans 17 amino acids. Germline values: CDR1 LNHDA, CDR2 SQIVND (reference sequence). The CDR3 protein is CASTQGQGFSGANVLTF. The DNA of the CDR3 is TGTGCCAGTACCCAGGGACAGGGATTCTCTGGGGCCAACGTCCTGACTTTC. Filled out from reference TRBV19 and TRBJ2-6, the complete variable domain reads DGGITQSPKYLFRKEGQNVTLSCEQNLNHDAMYWYRQDPGQGLRLIYYSQIVNDFQKGDIAEGYSVSREKKESFPLTVTSAQKNPTAFYLCASTQGQGFSGANVLTFGAGSRLTVL.

The rearrangement joins TRBV5-4 to TRBJ1-4; D remains unclear. Germline V gene lookup returns CDR1 SGHNT and CDR2 YYREEE (reference sequence). V lost 4 bases and J lost 5, with 12 bases in between. This CDR3 has 14 amino acids. In nucleotides, the CDR3 is TGTGCCAGCAGCCCCCCCGGCGGGAATGAAAAACTGTTTTTT. Its protein product is CASSPPGGNEKLFF.

The CDR3 loop is CAIGRTGDGNTIYF. DNA of the CDR3: TGTGCCATCGGGCGGACAGGGGACGGAAACACCATATATTTT. J is TRBJ1-3 and V is TRBV10-3; 9 bases are a match to TRBD1. Germline V lookup: CDR1 ENHRY, CDR2 SYGVKD. The trim removed 8 bases at V and 4 bases at J, leaving 6 bases unmatched. This CDR3 region has 14 residues.

The CDR3 DNA reads as TGTGCCAGCAGCCCTAGAGGGACAGGGTACAATGAGCAGTTCTTC. Its translation: CASSPRGTGYNEQFF. This chain links TRBV11-2 with TRBJ2-1, with 9 bases lining up with TRBD1. The junction had 6 bases not matched to a gene; V was cut back by 5 bases and J by 4 bases. The CDR3 consists of 15 residues. Germline lookup yields CDR1 SGHAT and CDR2 FQNNGV. The full variable domain, its missing parts supplied by reference TRBV11-2 and TRBJ2-1, is EAGVAQSPRYKIIEKRQSVAFWCNPISGHATLYWYQQILGQGPKLLIQFQNNGVVDDSQLPKDRFSAERLKGVDSTLKIQPAKLEDSAVYLCASSPRGTGYNEQFFGPGTRLTVL.

The chain has TRBV15 and TRBJ2-7, with D possibly matching TRBD2 (5 bases). Germline-derived CDR1 and CDR2 are LNHNV and YYDKDF (reference sequence). The CDR3 consists of 18 residues. V lost 1 base, J lost 6 bases, and 25 bases lay in between. CDR3 bases: TGTGCCACCAGCAGAGTATCTTTCGGGATAGGCGGGTTTAGCGAGCAGTACTTC. The encoded protein is CATSRVSFGIGGFSEQYF. Full variable domain (outside the CDR3, taken from reference TRBV15 and TRBJ2-7): DAMVIQNPRYQVTQFGKPVTLSCSQTLNHNVMYWYQQKSSQAPKLLFHYYDKDFNNEADTPDNFQSRRPNTSFCFLDIRSPGLGDTAMYLCATSRVSFGIGGFSEQYFGPGTRLTVT.

V usage is TRBV10-1 and J usage is TRBJ2-5, with TRBD2 as a possible D gene (6 bases). The germline CDR1 and CDR2 sequences are WNHNN and SYGVQD (reference sequence). CDR3 length equals 15 residues. V was trimmed by 6 bases and J by 5 bases, leaving 19 bases between them. CDR3 protein: CASSRGLANLETQYF. CDR3 nucleotide sequence: TGCGCCAGCAGCCGGGGTCTAGCGAATTTGGAGACCCAGTACTTC.

The chain uses TRBV18 and TRBJ1-1, with 7 bases fitting TRBD1. The junction had 9 bases not matched to a gene; V was cut back by 6 bases and J by 5 bases. Germline V gene sequence: CDR1 KGHSH, CDR2 LQKENI. This CDR3 contains 14 residues. CDR3 in amino acids: CASSLQGEGTEAFF. The CDR3 DNA sequence: TGTGCCAGCTCTCTCCAGGGGGAAGGAACTGAAGCTTTCTTT.

This chain connects TRBV18 to TRBJ2-2; no clear D gene. Between the trimmed V and J ends, which lost 3 bases and 1 base, there was a span of 9 bases. Germline CDR1 and CDR2: KGHSH and LQKENI. The CDR3 consists of 15 residues. CDR3 sequence: CASSPQKQNTGELFF. The CDR3 nucleotides are TGTGCCAGCTCACCGCAAAAACAGAACACCGGGGAGCTGTTTTTT.

CDR3 DNA sequence: TGCGCCAGCAGCTTGGGACTTGGAACGCTTGGGGCCAACGTCCTGACTTTC. Its protein is CASSLGLGTLGANVLTF. The V and J genes are TRBV5-1 and TRBJ2-6; D call uncertain. Trimming stripped 0 bases from V and 3 bases from J, with 13 bases between. The CDR3 is 17 residues long. Germline V gene sequence: CDR1 SGHRS, CDR2 YFSETQ.

The chain joins TRBV4-1 to TRBJ1-1; D ambiguous. CDR1 MGHRA and CDR2 YSYEKL come from the germline V gene. Trimming took off 2 bases at V and 4 bases at J, with 11 bases between the two ends. This CDR3 has 14 residues. In DNA form, the CDR3 reads TGCGCCAGCAGCCAACCGCTAATCCCCACTGAAGCTTTCTTT. It specifies CASSQPLIPTEAFF.

The CDR3 bases are TGTGCCAGCAGTGAAGACAGGGGCAACTATGGCTACACCTTC. This codes for CASSEDRGNYGYTF. The rearrangement uses TRBV6-1 and TRBJ1-2, with 7 nucleotides matching TRBD1. J lost 2 bases, V lost 1 base, and 1 base had no gene match. CDR3 length: 14 amino acids. In germline, CDR1 is MNHNS, CDR2 SASEGT.

This clone was found once. The chain is built from TRBV5-8 and TRBJ2-1; 15 nucleotides match TRBD2. J lost 1 base, V lost 1 base, and 6 bases had no gene match. In germline, CDR1 is SGHTS, CDR2 YDEGEE. There are 19 residues in the CDR3. The DNA of the CDR3 is TGTGCCAGCAGCTTGCAGGGACTAGCGGGAGGACTATCCTACAATGAGCAGTTCTTC. As protein: CASSLQGLAGGLSYNEQFF.